This T cell receptor beta chain comes out of a study of early T cells in non-severe SARS-CoV-2 infection. cDNA molecules, individually, were tagged with unique molecular identifiers. TCRdb re-analysed the 5' RACE reads in MiXCR, keeping a single row per CDR3 protein. The sample consists of 55,000 to 75,000 distinct CDR3 sequences, roughly 11% of them appearing once. This clonotype turned up a few times. V gave up 4 bases and J gave up 8 bases; unmatched junction bases: 4. This CDR3 region has 13 residues. CDR1 is KGHDR, CDR2 SFDVKD, per germline. The chain combines TRBV24-1 with TRBJ1-1; 9 bases are shared with TRBD1. The sample consisted of whole blood. This sequence originates from an adult who was a healthcare worker with PCR-confirmed SARS-CoV-2 infection or an uninfected control (not recorded which). The CDR3 loop reads CATSDPTGGEAFF. The CDR3 coding sequence is TGTGCCACCAGTGACCCAACAGGGGGCGAAGCTTTCTTT.